The rows below give T cell receptor beta chains drawn from one sample of a study of OX40 agonist ivuxolimab in advanced cancers. Produced via immunoSEQ multiplex PCR; TCRdb's table is partial and in-frame only. The sample records around 76,000 clones, more than 85% being singletons. The input for sequencing was CD4+ or CD8+ T cells sorted from blood, taken in a trial of the OX40 agonist ivuxolimab. These receptors originate from an adult with an advanced solid tumor such as melanoma, head and neck, liver or kidney cancer. The CDR3 runs from the conserved cysteine through the conserved F or W. A D gene is named only where the DNA matches it firmly. Some rows have no size entry. The others give once, few or many, or a class for an expanded clone.

TRBV18	-	-	TRBJ2-7	CASSPLEGAYEQYF	TGTGCCAGCTCACCATTAGAGGGGGCCTACGAGCAGTACTTC
TRBV9	-	-	TRBJ1-2	CASRVSDYGYTF	TGTGCCAGCAGAGTATCGGACTATGGCTACACCTTC
TRBV2	-	-	TRBJ2-5	CASRGLGETQYF	TGTGCCAGCAGGGGACTTGGGGAGACCCAGTACTTC
TRBV5-4	TRBD1	-	TRBJ1-4	CASSFNRGRDKTNEKLFF	TGTGCCAGCAGCTTTAACAGGGGGCGTGACAAAACTAATGAAAAACTGTTTTTT
TRBV11-1	-	-	TRBJ2-2	CASRLRSVTGELFF	TGTGCCAGCAGGCTAAGGTCGGTCACCGGGGAGCTGTTTTTT
TRBV7-2	-	-	TRBJ2-6	CASSFSSGANVLTF	TGTGCCAGCAGCTTCTCAAGTGGGGCCAACGTCCTGACTTTC
TRBV7-8	TRBD2	once	TRBJ2-3	CASSPRLAGVPTDTQYF	TGTGCCAGCAGCCCCAGACTAGCGGGGGTACCCACAGATACGCAGTATTTT
TRBV28	-	-	TRBJ2-7	CASSSYSINSYEQYF	TGTGCCAGCAGTTCATACAGCATTAACTCCTACGAGCAGTACTTC
TRBV5-4	TRBD1	-	TRBJ1-1	CASSLGAGGNTEAFF	TGTGCCAGCAGCTTGGGAGCAGGGGGGAACACTGAAGCTTTCTTT
TRBV5-5	-	-	TRBJ2-7	CASRSVSSYEQYF	TGTGCCAGCAGATCAGTGAGCTCCTACGAGCAGTACTTC
TRBV19	TRBD1	-	TRBJ1-2	CASNRDRAYADYGYTF	TGTGCCAGTAACCGGGACAGGGCATACGCGGACTATGGCTACACCTTC
TRBV6-4	-	-	TRBJ1-6	CASSEEGGYPLELTPLHF	TGTGCCAGCAGTGAAGAGGGTGGATATCCCCTTGAATTGACACCCCTCCACTTT
TRBV7-2	TRBD1	-	TRBJ1-2	CASSLRGSYGYTF	TGTGCCAGCAGCCTCAGGGGGTCCTATGGCTACACCTTC
TRBV5-5	-	-	TRBJ2-5	CASLTAQETQYF	TGTGCCAGCTTAACAGCTCAAGAGACCCAGTACTTC
TRBV5-1	TRBD2	-	TRBJ2-5	CASSLGPPRGGQETQYF	TGCGCCAGCAGCTTGGGCCCTCCGCGGGGGGGCCAAGAGACCCAGTACTTC
TRBV4-3	-	-	TRBJ1-5	CASSQDSGRNQPQHF	TGCGCCAGCAGCCAAGATTCAGGGCGCAATCAGCCCCAGCATTTT
TRBV6-5	-	-	TRBJ2-7	CASSYGGAGYEQYF	TGTGCCAGCAGTTACGGAGGGGCAGGATACGAGCAGTACTTC
TRBV6-1	-	-	TRBJ2-7	CASSGALSSYEQYF	TGTGCCAGCAGTGGGGCCCTGAGCTCCTACGAGCAGTACTTC
TRBV28	-	-	TRBJ2-7	CASSSRQGSGEQYF	TGTGCCAGCAGTTCCCGTCAGGGGAGTGGGGAGCAGTACTTC
TRBV11-1	-	-	TRBJ2-3	CASRMPSTDTQYF	TGTGCCAGCAGAATGCCCAGCACAGATACGCAGTATTTT
TRBV18	-	-	TRBJ1-5	CASSPKELSNQPQHF	TGTGCCAGCTCACCGAAGGAGCTTAGCAATCAGCCCCAGCATTTT
TRBV30	-	-	TRBJ1-3	CAWTPGTGNTIYF	TGTGCCTGGACCCCGGGGACTGGAAACACCATATATTTT
TRBV4-1	TRBD1	-	TRBJ1-1	CASSQTKGQGPNTEAFF	TGCGCCAGCAGCCAAACTAAAGGACAGGGCCCAAACACTGAAGCTTTCTTT
TRBV2	-	few	TRBJ1-5	CASSVGLGNQPQHF	TGTGCCAGCAGTGTAGGCTTGGGCAATCAGCCCCAGCATTTT
TRBV7-9	-	-	TRBJ1-1	CASSPRLTLNTEAFF	TGTGCCAGCAGCCCACGACTGACCTTGAACACTGAAGCTTTCTTT
TRBV19	TRBD2	-	TRBJ2-2	CASTQAGVGGELFF	TGTGCCAGTACGCAAGCGGGAGTGGGCGGGGAGCTGTTTTTT
TRBV28	TRBD1	-	TRBJ1-2	CASSSGQGDNYGYTF	TGTGCCAGCAGTTCCGGACAGGGGGACAACTATGGCTACACCTTC
TRBV6-5	TRBD1	-	TRBJ1-5	CASSTGANQPQHF	TGTGCCAGCAGTACAGGGGCCAATCAGCCCCAGCATTTT
TRBV5-1	-	few	TRBJ1-3	CASSSGRGPSGNTIYF	TGCGCCAGCAGCTCGGGCAGAGGACCATCTGGAAACACCATATATTTT
TRBV28	-	-	TRBJ1-1	CASSLRGSRGVAEAFF	TGTGCCAGCAGTTTAAGGGGTAGCCGGGGCGTAGCTGAAGCTTTCTTT
TRBV28	-	few	TRBJ1-1	CASSLPGLNTEAFF	TGTGCCAGCAGTTTACCAGGGTTGAACACTGAAGCTTTCTTT
TRBV6-1	TRBD1	-	TRBJ1-5	CASSEATGPTQPQHF	TGTGCCAGCAGTGAAGCGACAGGGCCCACTCAGCCCCAGCATTTT
TRBV30	-	-	TRBJ1-4	CAWSQGTPEKLFF	TGTGCCTGGAGTCAGGGGACCCCTGAAAAACTGTTTTTT
TRBV6-6	-	-	TRBJ2-2	CASSFENTGELFF	TGTGCCAGCAGTTTTGAAAACACCGGGGAGCTGTTTTTT
TRBV5-1	TRBD1	few	TRBJ1-2	CASSPGQDYGYTF	TGCGCCAGCAGCCCCGGACAGGACTATGGCTACACCTTC
TRBV28	-	few	TRBJ1-4	CASSGSTNEKLFF	TGTGCCAGTTCGGGGTCAACTAATGAAAAACTGTTTTTT
TRBV5-1	-	-	TRBJ2-3	CASSYAGTNTDTQYF	TGCGCCAGCAGCTATGCCGGGACAAACACAGATACGCAGTATTTT
TRBV27	-	-	TRBJ1-1	CASSSSGGNTEAFF	TGTGCCAGCAGCTCCAGTGGAGGGAACACTGAAGCTTTCTTT
TRBV30	-	once	TRBJ2-1	CAWSKGYEQFF	TGTGCCTGGAGTAAGGGGTATGAGCAGTTCTTC
TRBV5-6	-	-	TRBJ1-1	CASSPLGGSNTEAFF	TGTGCCAGCAGCCCCCTTGGGGGGAGTAACACTGAAGCTTTCTTT
TRBV5-6	-	-	TRBJ2-7	CASSLAGPSYEQYF	TGTGCCAGCAGCTTGGCGGGACCCTCCTACGAGCAGTACTTC
TRBV7-3	TRBD2	-	TRBJ2-6	CASSLRALAGSSGANVLTF	TGTGCCAGCAGCTTAAGGGCCCTAGCGGGTAGCTCTGGGGCCAACGTCCTGACTTTC
TRBV21-1	-	-	TRBJ1-5	CASSRAGRGEPQHF	TGTGCCAGCAGCAGAGCGGGCCGGGGGGAGCCCCAGCATTTT
TRBV6-5	-	-	TRBJ1-5	CASSYSGGVDQPQHF	TGTGCCAGCAGTTACTCCGGAGGGGTTGATCAGCCCCAGCATTTT
TRBV10-3	-	-	TRBJ2-3	CAISELEAPDRTDTQYF	TGTGCCATCAGTGAGTTGGAGGCCCCAGACCGCACAGATACGCAGTATTTT
TRBV18	-	once	TRBJ1-1	CASSPVVDGIEAFF	TGTGCCAGCTCACCAGTCGTTGACGGTATTGAAGCTTTCTTT
TRBV4-3	TRBD1	-	TRBJ2-3	CASSQDWTGRGVTDTQYF	TGCGCCAGCAGCCAAGATTGGACAGGCCGAGGGGTCACAGATACGCAGTATTTT
TRBV29-1	-	-	TRBJ2-7	CSVEGRGAYEQYF	TGCAGCGTTGAGGGCAGGGGGGCGTACGAGCAGTACTTC
TRBV7-9	-	few	TRBJ1-6	CASSFGGGNSPLHF	TGTGCCAGCAGCTTCGGCGGGGGTAATTCACCCCTCCACTTT
TRBV9	TRBD2	once	TRBJ2-3	CASSVASSGGRTDTQYF	TGTGCCAGCAGCGTAGCGAGTAGCGGGGGGCGCACAGATACGCAGTATTTT